This TCR beta chain was sequenced during a study of STAT3 mutations in large granular lymphocyte leukemia. Turning to this clone: Antigen: not known.

V trimming: 0 bases; J trimming: 0 bases; junction bases outside the gene matches: 16. The CDR3 is 20 residues long. Germline CDR1 KGHSH, CDR2 LQKENI. Study-wide results and limits: All newly emerging clones after therapy were STAT3 wild type. At least one immunodominant TCR beta clonotype appeared in every T-cell large granular lymphocyte leukemia patient.

TCRbeta libraries averaged approximately 42,000 productive templates per sample. Some clones are missing from TCRdb's copy, which holds only in-frame ones; the method was immunoSEQ multiplex PCR. The sample consists of several thousand clones, roughly four fifths of them appearing once. The sequence was collected from a man aged 40-55 years with T-cell large granular lymphocyte leukemia. Some clones in this sample may be carry-over from other donors' samples. V gene TRBV18 combines with J gene TRBJ1-2; 7 nucleotides line up with TRBD1. Sequencing used peripheral blood mononuclear cells. The CDR3, as DNA: TGTGCCAGCTCACCACCGGCGATGCTGACAGGGTCCCGGCCTAACTATGGCTACACCTTC. Translation: CASSPPAMLTGSRPNYGYTF.